This is a list of T cell receptor beta chains from one sample in a study of Tregs in tolerant kidney transplant recipients. Method: immunoSEQ multiplex PCR; TCRdb's copy keeps in-frame clones and lacks some. Of fewer than 70,000 clones detected, around 88% appear once; the ten largest clones hold more than 4.5%. The sample was CD4+ T cells from blood. These receptors were obtained from a human donor in good health. Both conserved end residues are part of each CDR3. The D gene is left open where the match is weak. Only some rows state a clone size, as once, few, many or a class for expanded clones.

V	J	D	length	size	DNA	CDR3
TRBV19	TRBJ2-3	TRBD2	16	NA	TGTGCCAGTAGGATCGTAGCGGGCAGGGTCACAGATACGCAGTATTTT	CASRIVAGRVTDTQYF
TRBV11-1	TRBJ2-2	NA	14	NA	TGTGCCAGCAGCCCCGGGTCCCTCACCGGGGAGCTGTTTTTT	CASSPGSLTGELFF
TRBV10-3	TRBJ2-1	TRBD2	18	NA	TGTGCCATCAGCGGACTAGTTTCATCAGTGGGGGGTCTCAATGAGCAGTTCTTC	CAISGLVSSVGGLNEQFF
TRBV6-1	TRBJ2-7	NA	15	NA	TGTGCCAGCAGTGACCCGAGGACAGCTTCCTACGAGCAGTACTTC	CASSDPRTASYEQYF
TRBV4-3	TRBJ2-3	NA	16	NA	TGCGCCAGCAGCCAAGATCCCGGGAGCAGGACAGATACGCAGTATTTT	CASSQDPGSRTDTQYF
TRBV13	TRBJ2-1	NA	14	NA	TGTGCCAGCAGCCGCCGGGGGCGGGGGTATGAGCAGTTCTTC	CASSRRGRGYEQFF
TRBV6-5	TRBJ1-1	TRBD1	15	NA	TGTGCCAGCAGTCCCTCCGGCAGGGGGAACCCTGAAGCTTTCTTT	CASSPSGRGNPEAFF
TRBV5-4	TRBJ2-1	TRBD2	16	NA	TGTGCCAGCAGTATGCGGGAGTCGCTGAGTCCCCATGAGCAGTTCTTC	CASSMRESLSPHEQFF
TRBV15	TRBJ1-3	NA	17	NA	TGTGCCACCAGCAGAAGGCGGGAAGGGGTGGCAGGAAACACCATATATTTT	CATSRRREGVAGNTIYF
TRBV5-1	TRBJ1-4	TRBD1	16	once	TGCGCCAGCAGCTTGCGAACAGGGGTCACTAATGAAAAACTGTTTTTT	CASSLRTGVTNEKLFF
TRBV15	TRBJ1-3	NA	15	NA	TGTGCCACCAGCAGGGAGGGGTCGCAAGGAAACACCATATATTTT	CATSREGSQGNTIYF
TRBV18	TRBJ2-3	NA	13	few	TGTGCCAGCTCACCCGACCTGGGAGATACGCAGTATTTT	CASSPDLGDTQYF
TRBV6-1	TRBJ1-4	TRBD1	14	NA	TGTGCCAGCATTAACAGGGGGGCAGATGAAAAACTGTTTTTT	CASINRGADEKLFF
TRBV19	TRBJ1-2	NA	13	NA	TGTGCCAGTAGTATCCGCCCTCCCTATGGCTACACCTTC	CASSIRPPYGYTF
TRBV2	TRBJ1-2	NA	14	NA	TGTGCCAGCGTGGCCGACAGGAGCAACTATGGCTACACCTTC	CASVADRSNYGYTF
TRBV5-8	TRBJ2-2	NA	15	NA	TGTGCCAGCACCAAGGGGCAACGGGACACCGGGGAGCTGTTTTTT	CASTKGQRDTGELFF
TRBV6-1	TRBJ2-7	NA	17	NA	TGTGCCAGCAGTGTAACGACAGGTGGGCCTAACCTTTCCGAGCAGTACTTC	CASSVTTGGPNLSEQYF
TRBV5-1	TRBJ1-1	NA	12	NA	TGCGCCAGCAGCTTGGGGGACACTGAAGCTTTCTTT	CASSLGDTEAFF
TRBV25-1	TRBJ1-2	TRBD1	14	NA	TGTGCCAGCAGTGGGAGCGGGAGGGGGCACGGCTACACCTTC	CASSGSGRGHGYTF
TRBV6-5	TRBJ1-2	NA	12	NA	TGTGCCAGCAGTTCCTCCGGGACAGGCTACACCTTC	CASSSSGTGYTF
TRBV21-1	TRBJ2-3	NA	16	once	TGTGCCAGCAGCCTCCTCCGGGACAGGCCCACAGATACGCAGTATTTT	CASSLLRDRPTDTQYF
TRBV28	TRBJ2-3	NA	15	NA	TGTGCCAGCAGTGGGCGGGACTCGTACACAGATACGCAGTATTTT	CASSGRDSYTDTQYF
TRBV19	TRBJ1-6	NA	15	few	TGTGCCACCGCAGAGACGAGCTCCTATAATTCACCCCTCCACTTT	CATAETSSYNSPLHF
TRBV15	TRBJ1-1	NA	13	once	TGTGCCACCAGCAGAGTGTTGAACACTGAAGCTTTCTTT	CATSRVLNTEAFF
TRBV6-5	TRBJ2-7	NA	12	NA	TGTGCCAGCAGTTATACAGGAGGCGAGCAGTACTTC	CASSYTGGEQYF
TRBV2	TRBJ2-7	TRBD2	14	NA	TGTGCCTCACAGCGGGAGGCCGATTCCTACGAGCAGTACTTC	CASQREADSYEQYF
TRBV9	TRBJ1-2	NA	13	NA	TGTGCCAGCAGCGCAGGGTTGAACTATGGCTACACCTTC	CASSAGLNYGYTF
TRBV20-1	TRBJ2-5	NA	11	once	TGCAGTGCTCCCCTACAAGAGACCCAGTACTTC	CSAPLQETQYF
TRBV12-5	TRBJ2-1	NA	15	NA	TGTGCTAGTGGTTTGCCGCGGATTTCCTACAATGAGCAGTTCTTC	CASGLPRISYNEQFF
TRBV10-3	TRBJ2-5	TRBD2	12	NA	TGTGCCATCAGTGACGGGGGGGAGACCCAGTACTTC	CAISDGGETQYF
TRBV7-3	TRBJ2-7	NA	13	NA	TGTGCCAGCAGCTTACCCCCCTCCTACGAGCAGTACTTC	CASSLPPSYEQYF
TRBV15	TRBJ2-3	TRBD2	16	NA	TGTGCCACCAGCCGTGGGCTAGCGGGAAACACAGATACGCAGTATTTT	CATSRGLAGNTDTQYF
TRBV15	TRBJ2-6	NA	16	NA	TGTGCCACCAGCATAGAGGTCCACTCTGGGGCCAACGTCCTGACTTTC	CATSIEVHSGANVLTF
TRBV11-1	TRBJ1-2	NA	15	NA	TGTGCCAGCAGCTCCGGACAGCCGCCTAACTATGGCTACACCTTC	CASSSGQPPNYGYTF
TRBV7-2	TRBJ2-1	TRBD2	16	NA	TGTGCCAGCAGCTCTTCACTAGCGGGGGGATACAATGAGCAGTTCTTC	CASSSSLAGGYNEQFF
TRBV7-3	TRBJ2-1	TRBD2	16	few	TGTGCCAGCAGTGTTAGCGGGGGGAGCTCCTACAATGAGCAGTTCTTC	CASSVSGGSSYNEQFF
TRBV5-1	TRBJ1-1	TRBD1	14	NA	TGCGCCAGCAGCTTAAAACAGGGGGACCCTGAAGCTTTCTTT	CASSLKQGDPEAFF
TRBV10-3	TRBJ2-1	NA	14	NA	TGTGCCATCAAGGCCATGGAGCTCTACAATGAGCAGTTCTTC	CAIKAMELYNEQFF
TRBV6-5	TRBJ2-7	NA	15	NA	TGTGCCAGCAGTTACCGCCCCGGGCAGGCCAACGAGCAGTACTTC	CASSYRPGQANEQYF
TRBV4-1	TRBJ2-3	TRBD1	14	NA	TGCGCCAGCAGCCAAGTAGCCGGGACAGGGCATAAGTATTTT	CASSQVAGTGHKYF
TRBV4-2	TRBJ1-5	NA	18	NA	TGTGCCAGCAGCCAAGATATCCCCCGTGGGGGCTACAATCAGCCCCAGCATTTT	CASSQDIPRGGYNQPQHF
TRBV2	TRBJ1-1	NA	13	NA	TGTGCCAGCAGTGGAGACAGAAACACTGAAGCTTTCTTT	CASSGDRNTEAFF
TRBV10-2	TRBJ2-7	NA	13	NA	TGCGCCAGCAAATCCGGACTCACCTACGAGCAGTACTTC	CASKSGLTYEQYF
TRBV18	TRBJ1-1	NA	12	few	TGTGCCAGCTCACCGCTAGAAGGAAAAGCTTTCTTT	CASSPLEGKAFF
TRBV7-2	TRBJ2-7	TRBD2	14	NA	TGTGCCAGCAGCTTAGAGCTTGTAGCGGGAGACCAGTACTTC	CASSLELVAGDQYF
TRBV7-7	TRBJ2-1	NA	15	NA	TGTGCTAGCAGCTTAAGCCCGTTCTCCTACAATGAGCAGTTCTTC	CASSLSPFSYNEQFF
TRBV9	TRBJ2-7	TRBD2	15	NA	TGTGCCAGCAGTACGACTAGCGGAGAGGCCTACGAGCAGTACTTC	CASSTTSGEAYEQYF
TRBV19	TRBJ2-1	NA	16	NA	TGTGCCAGTAGTCCCTATCGGGGGAGTGTCTACAATGAGCAGTTCTTC	CASSPYRGSVYNEQFF
TRBV9	TRBJ2-5	NA	13	NA	TGTGCCAGCAGCGTGGGGACGGGGGAGACCCAGTACTTC	CASSVGTGETQYF
TRBV4-1	TRBJ2-5	TRBD2	15	NA	TGCGCCAGCACCGTCGCTAGCGGGGGGAGGGAGACCCAGTACTTC	CASTVASGGRETQYF
TRBV19	TRBJ1-1	NA	13	NA	TGTGCCAGCAAACACCTCCCAGGCACTGAAGCTTTCTTT	CASKHLPGTEAFF
TRBV7-2	TRBJ2-7	TRBD2	15	NA	TGTGCCAGCAGCTTAAGGGTCGGGACTAGCTACGAGCAGTACTTC	CASSLRVGTSYEQYF
TRBV18	TRBJ1-4	NA	14	NA	TGTGCCAGCTCACCTCAGGGAGTGGATGAAAAACTGTTTTTT	CASSPQGVDEKLFF